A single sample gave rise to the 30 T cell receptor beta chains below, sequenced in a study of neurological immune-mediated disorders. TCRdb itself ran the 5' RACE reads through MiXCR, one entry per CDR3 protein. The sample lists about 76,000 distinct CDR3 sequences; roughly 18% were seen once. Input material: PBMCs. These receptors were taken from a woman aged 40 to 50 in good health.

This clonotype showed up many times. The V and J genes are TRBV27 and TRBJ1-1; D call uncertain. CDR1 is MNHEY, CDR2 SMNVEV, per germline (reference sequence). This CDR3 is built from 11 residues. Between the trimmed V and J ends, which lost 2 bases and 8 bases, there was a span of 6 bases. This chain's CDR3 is CASSLGSEAFF. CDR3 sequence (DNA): TGTGCCAGCAGTTTAGGATCCGAAGCTTTCTTT.

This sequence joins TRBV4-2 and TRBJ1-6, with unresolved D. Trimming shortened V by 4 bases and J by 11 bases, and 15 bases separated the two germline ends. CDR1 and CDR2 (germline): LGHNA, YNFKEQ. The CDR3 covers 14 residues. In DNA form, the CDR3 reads TGTGCCAGCAGCCCGGCCTTAGGTCACCCACCCCTCCACTTT. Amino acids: CASSPALGHPPLHF.

CDR3 residues: CASSRTGVYQETQYF. The CDR3 nucleotides are TGTGCCAGCAGCCGGACAGGGGTGTACCAAGAGACCCAGTACTTC. The J gene is TRBJ2-5, the V gene TRBV12-3 or TRBV12-4, with 9 bases identical to TRBD1. The CDR3 loop spans 15 amino acids. Losses at the gene ends were 6 bases for V and 0 bases for J; bases not matched to a gene: 5.

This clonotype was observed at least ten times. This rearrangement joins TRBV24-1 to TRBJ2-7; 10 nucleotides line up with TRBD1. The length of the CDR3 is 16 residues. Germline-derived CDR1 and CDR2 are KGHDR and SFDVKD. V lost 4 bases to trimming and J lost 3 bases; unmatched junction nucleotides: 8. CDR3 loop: CATSDPGQGQYYEQYV. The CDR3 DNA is TGTGCCACCAGTGACCCGGGACAGGGGCAGTACTACGAGCAGTACGTC.

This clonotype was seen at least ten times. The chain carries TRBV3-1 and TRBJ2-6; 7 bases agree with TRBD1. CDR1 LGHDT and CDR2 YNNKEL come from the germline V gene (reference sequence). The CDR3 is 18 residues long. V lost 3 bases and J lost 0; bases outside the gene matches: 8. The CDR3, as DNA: TGTGCCAGCAGCCAGTACCGGGACAGCGCCTCTGGGGCCAACGTCCTGACTTTC. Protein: CASSQYRDSASGANVLTF.

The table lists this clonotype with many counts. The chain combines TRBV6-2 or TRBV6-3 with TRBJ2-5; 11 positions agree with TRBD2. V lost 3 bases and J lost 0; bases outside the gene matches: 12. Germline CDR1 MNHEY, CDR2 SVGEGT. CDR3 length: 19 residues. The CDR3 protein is CASSYRTSGPIDDQETQYF. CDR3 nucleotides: TGTGCCAGCAGTTATAGGACTAGCGGGCCCATAGACGACCAAGAGACCCAGTACTTC.

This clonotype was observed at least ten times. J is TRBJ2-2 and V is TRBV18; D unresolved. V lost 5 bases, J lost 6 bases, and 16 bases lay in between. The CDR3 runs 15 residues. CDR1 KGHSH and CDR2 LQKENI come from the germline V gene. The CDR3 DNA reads TGTGCCAGCTCATTTATCGGGTCGGCGTCCGGGGAGCTGTTTTTT. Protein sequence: CASSFIGSASGELFF.

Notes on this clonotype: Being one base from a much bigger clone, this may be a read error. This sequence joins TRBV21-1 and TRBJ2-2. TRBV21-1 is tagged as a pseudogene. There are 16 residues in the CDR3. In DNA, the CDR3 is TGTGCCAGCAGCAAAGGGAACCAACTGAACACCGGGGAGCAGTTTTTT. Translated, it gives CASSKGNQLNTGEQFF.

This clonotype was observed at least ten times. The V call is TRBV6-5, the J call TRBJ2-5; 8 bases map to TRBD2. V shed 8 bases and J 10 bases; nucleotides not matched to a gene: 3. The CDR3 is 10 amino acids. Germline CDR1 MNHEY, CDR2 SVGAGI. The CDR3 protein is CASGRGGQYF. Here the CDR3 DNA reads TGTGCCAGCGGTCGGGGGGGCCAGTACTTC.

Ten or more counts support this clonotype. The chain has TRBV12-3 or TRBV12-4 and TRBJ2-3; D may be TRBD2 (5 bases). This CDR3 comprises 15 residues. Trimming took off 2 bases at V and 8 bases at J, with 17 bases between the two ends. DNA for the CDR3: TGTGCCAGCAGTTTATTCGCCCGACGGACTGGTACGCAGTATTTT. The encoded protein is CASSLFARRTGTQYF.

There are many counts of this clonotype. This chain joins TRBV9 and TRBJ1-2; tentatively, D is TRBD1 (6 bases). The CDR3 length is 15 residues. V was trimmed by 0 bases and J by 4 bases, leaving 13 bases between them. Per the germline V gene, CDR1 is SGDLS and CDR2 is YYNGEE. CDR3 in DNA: TGTGCCAGCAGCGTAGCCTCGCAGGGGACCTATGGCTACACCTTC. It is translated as CASSVASQGTYGYTF.

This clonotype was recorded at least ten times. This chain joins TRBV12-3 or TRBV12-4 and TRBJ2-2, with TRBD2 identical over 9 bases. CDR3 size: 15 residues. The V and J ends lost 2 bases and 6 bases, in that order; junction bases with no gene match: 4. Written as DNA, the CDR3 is TGTGCCAGCAGTTTATCGCGGGGGGGCTCCGGGGAGCTGTTTTTT. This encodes CASSLSRGGSGELFF.

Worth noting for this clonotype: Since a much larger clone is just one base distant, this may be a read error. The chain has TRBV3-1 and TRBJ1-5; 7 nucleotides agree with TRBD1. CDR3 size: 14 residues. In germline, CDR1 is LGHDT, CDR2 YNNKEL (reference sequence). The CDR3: CANSQGGTHQPQHF. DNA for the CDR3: TGTGCCAACAGCCAGGGGGGCACACATCAGCCCCAGCATTTT.

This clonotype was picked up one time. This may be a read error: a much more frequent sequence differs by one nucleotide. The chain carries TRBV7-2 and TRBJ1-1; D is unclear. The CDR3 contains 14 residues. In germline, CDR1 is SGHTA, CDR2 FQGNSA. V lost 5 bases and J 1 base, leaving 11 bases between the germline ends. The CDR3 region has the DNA TGTGCCAGCAGCGCGCCGAAATCGAACACTGAAGCTTTCTTT. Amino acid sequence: CASSAPKSNTEAFF. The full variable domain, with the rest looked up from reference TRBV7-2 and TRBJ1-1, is GAGVSQSPSNKVTEKGKDVELRCDPISGHTALYWYRQSLGQGLEFLIYFQGNSAPDKSGLPSDRFSAERTGGSVSTLTIQRTQQEDSAVYLCASSAPKSNTEAFFGQGTRLTVV.

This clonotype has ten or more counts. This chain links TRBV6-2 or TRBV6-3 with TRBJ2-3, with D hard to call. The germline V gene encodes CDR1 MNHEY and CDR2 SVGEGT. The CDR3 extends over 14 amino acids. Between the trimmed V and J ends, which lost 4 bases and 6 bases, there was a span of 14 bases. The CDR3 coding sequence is TGTGCCAGCAGTTCATGGACGGCCCCGGATACGCAGTATTTT. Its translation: CASSSWTAPDTQYF.

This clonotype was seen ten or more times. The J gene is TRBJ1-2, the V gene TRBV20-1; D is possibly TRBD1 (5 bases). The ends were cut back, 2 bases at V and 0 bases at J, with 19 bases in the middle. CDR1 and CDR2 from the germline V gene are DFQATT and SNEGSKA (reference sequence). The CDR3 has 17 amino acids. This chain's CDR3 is CSARRFLPGSTNYGYTF. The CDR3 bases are TGCAGTGCTAGACGCTTTTTACCAGGGTCCACTAACTATGGCTACACCTTC.

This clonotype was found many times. CDR3 DNA sequence: TGCAGTGCTACGACAGGGGTTGGCAATCAGCCCCAGCATTTT. This codes for CSATTGVGNQPQHF. The chain links TRBV20-1 to TRBJ1-5, with 8 bases matching TRBD1. V shed 4 bases, J shed 2 bases, and the junction held 4 bases outside the gene matches. Germline CDR1 reads DFQATT; CDR2 reads SNEGSKA (reference sequence). The CDR3 has 14 residues.

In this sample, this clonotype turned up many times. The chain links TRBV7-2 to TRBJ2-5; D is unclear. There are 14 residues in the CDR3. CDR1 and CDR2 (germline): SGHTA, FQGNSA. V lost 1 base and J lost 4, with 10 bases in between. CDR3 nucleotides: TGTGCCAGCAGCTTAGGGGCAGGCGGAGAGACCCAGTACTTC. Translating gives CASSLGAGGETQYF.

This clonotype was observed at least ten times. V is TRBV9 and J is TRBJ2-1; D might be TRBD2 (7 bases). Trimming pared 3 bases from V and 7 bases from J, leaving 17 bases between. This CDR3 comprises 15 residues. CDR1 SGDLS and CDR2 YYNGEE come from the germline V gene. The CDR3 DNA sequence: TGTGCCAGCAGCGGTGAGGGGGGGGGCCGAAATGAGCAGTTCTTC. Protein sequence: CASSGEGGGRNEQFF. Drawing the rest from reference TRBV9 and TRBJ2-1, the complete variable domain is DSGVTQTPKHLITATGQRVTLRCSPRSGDLSVYWYQQSLDQGLQFLIQYYNGEERAKGNILERFSAQQFPDLHSELNLSSLELGDSALYFCASSGEGGGRNEQFFGPGTRLTVL.

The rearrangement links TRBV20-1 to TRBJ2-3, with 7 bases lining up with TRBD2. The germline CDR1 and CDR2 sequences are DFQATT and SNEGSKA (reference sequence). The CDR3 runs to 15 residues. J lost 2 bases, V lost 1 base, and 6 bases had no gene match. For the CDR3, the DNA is TGCAGTGCTAGAGGAGCGGGGTTATACACAGATACGCAGTATTTT. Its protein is CSARGAGLYTDTQYF.

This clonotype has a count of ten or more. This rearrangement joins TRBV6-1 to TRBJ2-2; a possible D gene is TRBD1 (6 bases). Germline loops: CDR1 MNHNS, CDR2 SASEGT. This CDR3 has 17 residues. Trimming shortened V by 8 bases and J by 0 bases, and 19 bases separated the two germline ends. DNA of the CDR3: TGTGCCAGCGTTCGACAGGTCAGTCCTTCGAACACCGGGGAGCTGTTTTTT. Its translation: CASVRQVSPSNTGELFF.

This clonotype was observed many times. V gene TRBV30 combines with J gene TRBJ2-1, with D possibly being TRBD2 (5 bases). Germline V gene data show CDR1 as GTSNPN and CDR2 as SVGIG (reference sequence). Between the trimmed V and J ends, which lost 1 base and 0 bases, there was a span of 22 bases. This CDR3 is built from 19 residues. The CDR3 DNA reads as TGTGCCTGGAGTGGTACAACACCGAACACTAGACGCTCCTACAATGAGCAGTTCTTC. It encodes CAWSGTTPNTRRSYNEQFF.

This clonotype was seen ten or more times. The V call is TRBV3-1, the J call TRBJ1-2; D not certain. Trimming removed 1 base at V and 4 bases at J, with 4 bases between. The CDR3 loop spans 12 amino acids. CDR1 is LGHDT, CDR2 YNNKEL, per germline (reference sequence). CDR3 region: CASSQGPYGYTF. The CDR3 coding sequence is TGTGCCAGCAGCCAAGGTCCCTATGGCTACACCTTC.

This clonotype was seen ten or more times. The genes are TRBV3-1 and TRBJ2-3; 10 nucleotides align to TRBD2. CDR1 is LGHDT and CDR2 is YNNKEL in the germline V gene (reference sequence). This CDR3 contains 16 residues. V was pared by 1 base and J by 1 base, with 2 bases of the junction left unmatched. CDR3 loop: CASSQALAGGTDTQYF. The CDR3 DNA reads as TGTGCCAGCAGCCAAGCCCTAGCGGGGGGCACAGATACGCAGTATTTT.

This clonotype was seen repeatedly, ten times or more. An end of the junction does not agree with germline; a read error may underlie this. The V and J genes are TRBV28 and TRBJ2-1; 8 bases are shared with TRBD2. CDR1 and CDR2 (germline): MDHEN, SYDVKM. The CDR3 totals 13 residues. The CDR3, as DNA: TGCGCCACGGTCCCGGGACTAGGAGATGAGCAGTTCTTC. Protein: CATVPGLGDEQFF. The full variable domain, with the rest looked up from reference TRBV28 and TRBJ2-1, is DVKVTQSSRYLVKRTGEKVFLECVQDMDHENMFWYRQDPGLGLRLIYFSYDVKMKEKGDIPEGYSVSREKKERFSLILESASTNQTSMYLCATVPGLGDEQFFGPGTRLTVL.

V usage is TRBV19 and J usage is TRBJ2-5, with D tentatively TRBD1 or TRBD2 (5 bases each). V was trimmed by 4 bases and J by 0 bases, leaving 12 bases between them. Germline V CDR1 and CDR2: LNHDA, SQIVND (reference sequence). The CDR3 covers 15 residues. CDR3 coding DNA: TGTGCCAGTAGTACCCCGGGACGGTACCAAGAGACCCAGTACTTC. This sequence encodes CASSTPGRYQETQYF.

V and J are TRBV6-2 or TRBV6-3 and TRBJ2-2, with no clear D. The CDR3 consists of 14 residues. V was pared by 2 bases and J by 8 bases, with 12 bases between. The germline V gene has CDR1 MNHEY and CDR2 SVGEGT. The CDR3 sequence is CASSYNAWVGELFF. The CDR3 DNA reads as TGTGCCAGCAGTTACAACGCGTGGGTGGGGGAGCTGTTTTTT.

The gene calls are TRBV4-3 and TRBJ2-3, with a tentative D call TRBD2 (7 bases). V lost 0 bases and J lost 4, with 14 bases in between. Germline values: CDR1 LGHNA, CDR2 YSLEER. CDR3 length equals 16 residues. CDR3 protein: CASSQELGGASDTQYF. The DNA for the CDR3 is TGCGCCAGCAGCCAAGAGTTGGGGGGGGCCTCAGATACGCAGTATTTT.

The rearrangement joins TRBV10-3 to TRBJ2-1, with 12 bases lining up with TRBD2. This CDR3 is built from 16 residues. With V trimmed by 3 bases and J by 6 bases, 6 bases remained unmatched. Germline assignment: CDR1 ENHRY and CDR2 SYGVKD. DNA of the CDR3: TGTGCCATCAGTGAAAGACTAGCGGGAGTAGGCAATGAGCAGTTCTTC. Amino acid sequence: CAISERLAGVGNEQFF.

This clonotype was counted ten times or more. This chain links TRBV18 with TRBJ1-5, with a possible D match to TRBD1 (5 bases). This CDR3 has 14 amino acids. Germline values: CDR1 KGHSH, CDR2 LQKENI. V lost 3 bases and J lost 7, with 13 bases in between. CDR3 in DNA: TGTGCCAGCTCACCGTCGGGGGTGGGCCAGCCCCAGCATTTT. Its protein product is CASSPSGVGQPQHF.